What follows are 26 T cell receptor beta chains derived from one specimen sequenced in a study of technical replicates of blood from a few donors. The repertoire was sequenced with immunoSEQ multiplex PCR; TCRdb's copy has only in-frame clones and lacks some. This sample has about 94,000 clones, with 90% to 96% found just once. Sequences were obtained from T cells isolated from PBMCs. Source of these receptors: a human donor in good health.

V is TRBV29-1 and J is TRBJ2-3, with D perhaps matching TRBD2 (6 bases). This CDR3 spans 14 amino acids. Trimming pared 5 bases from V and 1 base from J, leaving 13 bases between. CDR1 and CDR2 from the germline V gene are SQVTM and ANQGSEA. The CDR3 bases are TGCAGCGTTTCTACTAGCTTCCGCACAGATACGCAGTATTTT. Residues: CSVSTSFRTDTQYF.

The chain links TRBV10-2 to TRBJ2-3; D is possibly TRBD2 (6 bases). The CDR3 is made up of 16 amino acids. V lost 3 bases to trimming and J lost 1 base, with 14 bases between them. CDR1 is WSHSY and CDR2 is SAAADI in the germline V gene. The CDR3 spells CASSEPGEEGTDTQYF. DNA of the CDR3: TGCGCCAGCAGTGAACCGGGAGAAGAGGGCACAGATACGCAGTATTTT.

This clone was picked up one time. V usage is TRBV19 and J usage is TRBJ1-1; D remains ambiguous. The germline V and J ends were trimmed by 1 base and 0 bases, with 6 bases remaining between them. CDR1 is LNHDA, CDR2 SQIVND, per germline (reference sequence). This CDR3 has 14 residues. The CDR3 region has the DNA TGTGCCAGTAGTATAGGAGTCATGAACACTGAAGCTTTCTTT. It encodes CASSIGVMNTEAFF.

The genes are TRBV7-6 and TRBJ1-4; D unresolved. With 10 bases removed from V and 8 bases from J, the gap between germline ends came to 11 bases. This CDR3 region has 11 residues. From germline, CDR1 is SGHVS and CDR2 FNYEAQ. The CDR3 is CATLVQEKLFF. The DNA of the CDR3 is TGTGCCACCCTAGTTCAGGAAAAACTGTTTTTT.

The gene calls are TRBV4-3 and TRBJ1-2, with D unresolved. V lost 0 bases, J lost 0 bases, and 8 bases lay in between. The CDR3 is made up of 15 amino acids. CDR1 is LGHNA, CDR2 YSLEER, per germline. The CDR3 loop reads CASSQDRFSNYGYTF. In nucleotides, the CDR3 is TGCGCCAGCAGCCAAGACAGGTTCTCTAACTATGGCTACACCTTC.

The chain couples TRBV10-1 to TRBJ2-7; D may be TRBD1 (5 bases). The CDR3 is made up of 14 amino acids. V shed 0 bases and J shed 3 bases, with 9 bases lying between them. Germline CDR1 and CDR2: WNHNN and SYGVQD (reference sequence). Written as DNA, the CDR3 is TGCGCCAGCAGTGAGTCGGGGCCCAACTACGAGCAGTACTTC. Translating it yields CASSESGPNYEQYF.

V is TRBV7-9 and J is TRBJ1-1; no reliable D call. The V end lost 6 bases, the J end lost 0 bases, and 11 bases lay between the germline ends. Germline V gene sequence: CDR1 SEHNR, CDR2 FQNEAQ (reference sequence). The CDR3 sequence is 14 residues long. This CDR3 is CASSSTELNTEAFF. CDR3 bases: TGTGCCAGCAGTTCCACAGAATTGAACACTGAAGCTTTCTTT. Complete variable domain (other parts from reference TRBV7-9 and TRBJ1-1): DTGVSQNPRHKITKRGQNVTFRCDPISEHNRLYWYRQTLGQGPEFLTYFQNEAQLEKSRLLSDRFSAERPKGSFSTLEIQRTEQGDSAMYLCASSSTELNTEAFFGQGTRLTVV.

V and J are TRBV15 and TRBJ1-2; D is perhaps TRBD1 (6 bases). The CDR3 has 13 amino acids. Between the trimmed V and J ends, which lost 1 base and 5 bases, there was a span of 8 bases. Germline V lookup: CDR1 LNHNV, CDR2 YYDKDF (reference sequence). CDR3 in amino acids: CATSRGQGYGYTF. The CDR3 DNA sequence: TGTGCCACCAGCAGAGGGCAGGGGTATGGCTACACCTTC.

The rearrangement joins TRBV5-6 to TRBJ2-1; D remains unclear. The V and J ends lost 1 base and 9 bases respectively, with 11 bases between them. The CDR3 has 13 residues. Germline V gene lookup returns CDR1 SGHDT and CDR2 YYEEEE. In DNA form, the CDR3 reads TGTGCCAGCAGCTTGACTGGGTCTAGTGAGCAGTTCTTC. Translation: CASSLTGSSEQFF. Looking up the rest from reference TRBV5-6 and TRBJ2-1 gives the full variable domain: DAGVTQSPTHLIKTRGQQVTLRCSPKSGHDTVSWYQQALGQGPQFIFQYYEEEERQRGNFPDRFSGHQFPNYSSELNVNALLLGDSALYLCASSLTGSSEQFFGPGTRLTVL.

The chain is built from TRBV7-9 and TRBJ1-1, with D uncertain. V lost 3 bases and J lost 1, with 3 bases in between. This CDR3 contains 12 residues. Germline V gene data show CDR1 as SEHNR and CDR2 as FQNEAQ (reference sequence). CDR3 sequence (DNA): TGTGCCAGCAGCTTTAGGAACACTGAAGCTTTCTTT. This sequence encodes CASSFRNTEAFF.

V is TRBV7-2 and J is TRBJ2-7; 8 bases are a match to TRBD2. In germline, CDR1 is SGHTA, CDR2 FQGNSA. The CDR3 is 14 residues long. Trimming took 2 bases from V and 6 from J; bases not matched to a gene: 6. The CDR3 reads CASSLSSGSAEQYF. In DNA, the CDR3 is TGTGCCAGCAGCTTATCCAGCGGGAGTGCCGAGCAGTACTTC.

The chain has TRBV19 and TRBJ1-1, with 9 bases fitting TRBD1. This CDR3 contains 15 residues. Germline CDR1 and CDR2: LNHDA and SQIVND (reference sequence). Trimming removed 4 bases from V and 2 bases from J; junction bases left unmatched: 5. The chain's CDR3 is CASSSSGQGNTEAFF. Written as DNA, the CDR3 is TGTGCCAGTAGTAGTTCGGGACAGGGAAACACTGAAGCTTTCTTT.

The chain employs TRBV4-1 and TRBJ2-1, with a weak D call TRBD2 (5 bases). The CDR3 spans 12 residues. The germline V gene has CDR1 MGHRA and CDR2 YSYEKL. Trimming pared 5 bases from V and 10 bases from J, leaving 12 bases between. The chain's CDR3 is CASSSSPGEQFF. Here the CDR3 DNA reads TGCGCCAGCAGCTCCTCCCCGGGGGAGCAGTTCTTC.

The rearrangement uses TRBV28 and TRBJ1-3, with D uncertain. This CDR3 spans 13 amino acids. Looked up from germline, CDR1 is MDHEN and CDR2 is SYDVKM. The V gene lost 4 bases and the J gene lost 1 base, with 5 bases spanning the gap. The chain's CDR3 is CASSSGSGNTIYF. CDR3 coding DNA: TGTGCCAGCAGTTCCGGGTCTGGAAACACCATATATTTT.

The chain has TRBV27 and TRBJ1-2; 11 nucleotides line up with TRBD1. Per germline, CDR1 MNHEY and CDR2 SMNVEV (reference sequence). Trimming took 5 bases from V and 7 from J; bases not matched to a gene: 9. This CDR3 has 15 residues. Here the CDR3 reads CASSPRTGGRSGYTF. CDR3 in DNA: TGTGCCAGCAGTCCGCGGACAGGGGGCAGGTCTGGCTACACCTTC.

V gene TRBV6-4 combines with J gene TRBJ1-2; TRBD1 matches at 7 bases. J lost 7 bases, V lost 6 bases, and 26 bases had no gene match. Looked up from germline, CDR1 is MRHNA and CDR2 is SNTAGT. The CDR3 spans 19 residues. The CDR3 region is CASSPLYQHRQGVGSGYTF. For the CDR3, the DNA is TGTGCCAGCAGCCCTCTTTACCAGCACCGACAGGGAGTTGGGAGTGGCTACACCTTC.

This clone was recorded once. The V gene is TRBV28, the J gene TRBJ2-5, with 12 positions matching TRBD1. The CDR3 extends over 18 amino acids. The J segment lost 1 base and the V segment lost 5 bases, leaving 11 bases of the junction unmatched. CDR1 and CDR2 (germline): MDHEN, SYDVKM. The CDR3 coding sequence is TGTGCCAGCAGTCTCCCGGGACAGGGGGCTCCTCCCCAAGAGACCCAGTACTTC. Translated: CASSLPGQGAPPQETQYF.

The CDR3 DNA follows: TGTGCCAGCAGTCCTAACAGGGGGCGCGTAGATACGCAGTATTTT. Amino acid sequence: CASSPNRGRVDTQYF. The V gene is TRBV13, the J gene TRBJ2-3; TRBD1 agrees at 9 bases. Germline V gene data show CDR1 as PRHDT and CDR2 as FYEKMQ (reference sequence). The CDR3 sequence is 15 residues long. V lost 6 bases, J lost 5 bases, and 9 bases stayed unmatched.

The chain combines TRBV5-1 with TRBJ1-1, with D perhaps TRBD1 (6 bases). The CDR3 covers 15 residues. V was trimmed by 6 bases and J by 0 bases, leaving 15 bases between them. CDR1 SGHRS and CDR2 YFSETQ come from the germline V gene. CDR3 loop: CASTQGQLMNTEAFF. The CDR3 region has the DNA TGCGCCAGCACTCAGGGACAACTTATGAACACTGAAGCTTTCTTT. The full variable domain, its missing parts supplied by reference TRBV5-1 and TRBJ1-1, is KAGVTQTPRYLIKTRGQQVTLSCSPISGHRSVSWYQQTPGQGLQFLFEYFSETQRNKGNFPGRFSGRQFSNSRSEMNVSTLELGDSALYLCASTQGQLMNTEAFFGQGTRLTVV.

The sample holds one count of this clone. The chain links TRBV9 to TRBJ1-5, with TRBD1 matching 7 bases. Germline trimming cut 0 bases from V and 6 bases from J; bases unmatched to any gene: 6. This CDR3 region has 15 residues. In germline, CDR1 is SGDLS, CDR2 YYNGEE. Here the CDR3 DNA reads TGTGCCAGCAGCGTAGCTGGCTCAGGGGGTCAGCCCCAGCATTTT. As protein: CASSVAGSGGQPQHF.

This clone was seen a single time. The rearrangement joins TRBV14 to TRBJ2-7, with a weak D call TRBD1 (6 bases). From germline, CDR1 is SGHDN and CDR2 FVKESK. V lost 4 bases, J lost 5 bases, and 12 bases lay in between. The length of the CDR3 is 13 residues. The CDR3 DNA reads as TGTGCCAGCAGCCTTAAGGGGGTAAACGAGCAGTACTTC. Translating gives CASSLKGVNEQYF.

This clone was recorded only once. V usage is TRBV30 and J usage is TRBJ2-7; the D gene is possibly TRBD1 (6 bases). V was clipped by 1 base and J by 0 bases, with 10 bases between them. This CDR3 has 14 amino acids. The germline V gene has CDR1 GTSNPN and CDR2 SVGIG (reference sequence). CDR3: CAWSGDRSSYEQYF. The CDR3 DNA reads TGTGCCTGGAGTGGAGACAGGAGCTCCTACGAGCAGTACTTC.

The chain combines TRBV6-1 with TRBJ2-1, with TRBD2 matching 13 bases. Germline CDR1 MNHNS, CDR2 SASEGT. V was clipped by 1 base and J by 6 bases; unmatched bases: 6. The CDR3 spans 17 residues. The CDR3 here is CASSEGTSGRLSNEQFF. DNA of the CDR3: TGTGCCAGCAGTGAAGGGACTAGCGGGAGATTGAGCAATGAGCAGTTCTTC.

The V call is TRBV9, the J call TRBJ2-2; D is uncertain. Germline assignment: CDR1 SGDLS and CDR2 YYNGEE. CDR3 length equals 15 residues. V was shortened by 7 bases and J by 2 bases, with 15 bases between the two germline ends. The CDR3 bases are TGTGCCAGCTCGGTCGCAGGCTCTAACACCGGGGAGCTGTTTTTT. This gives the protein CASSVAGSNTGELFF.

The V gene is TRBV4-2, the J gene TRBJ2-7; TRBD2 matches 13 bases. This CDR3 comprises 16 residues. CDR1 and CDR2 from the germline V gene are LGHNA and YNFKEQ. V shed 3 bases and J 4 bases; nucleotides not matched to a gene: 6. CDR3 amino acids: CASSHRWTSGGYEQYF. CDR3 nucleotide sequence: TGTGCCAGCAGCCACAGGTGGACTAGCGGGGGATACGAGCAGTACTTC.

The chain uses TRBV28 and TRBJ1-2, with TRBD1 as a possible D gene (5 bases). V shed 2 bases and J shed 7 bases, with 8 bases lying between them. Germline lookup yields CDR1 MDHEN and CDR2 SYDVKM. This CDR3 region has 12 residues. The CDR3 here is CASSLAGPGYTF. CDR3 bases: TGTGCCAGCAGTTTAGCGGGACCTGGCTACACCTTC.